One and the same sample provided the 24 T cell receptor beta chains below, sequenced in a study of identifying expanded T cells in peripheral blood. Sequenced by immunoSEQ multiplex PCR; TCRdb stores in-frame clones only, minus some. The sample lists tens of thousands of clones, approximately 90% seen once, with 15% to 20% in the top ten. The sample consisted of blood. The receptors originated from a person aged 18 to 69 in good health.

The gene calls are TRBV6-5 and TRBJ1-2; D is unclear. The germline V gene has CDR1 MNHEY and CDR2 SVGAGI. Deletions cut 0 bases from V and 1 base from J, with 9 bases between. The CDR3 extends over 15 amino acids. CDR3 DNA: TGTGCCAGCAGTTACTCGTCCGGATTTAACTATGGCTACACCTTC. Its protein product is CASSYSSGFNYGYTF.

The CDR3 region is CASSLNSGAPYGYTF. CDR3 nucleotide sequence: TGTGCCAGCAGCTTGAACTCCGGGGCCCCCTATGGCTACACCTTC. The rearrangement links TRBV5-4 to TRBJ1-2; TRBD1 might be the D (5 bases). CDR1 SGHNT and CDR2 YYREEE come from the germline V gene (reference sequence). Trimming cost V 1 base and J 4 bases, with 14 bases left between them. This CDR3 is built from 15 residues.

V and J are TRBV5-1 and TRBJ2-2; D is unclear. This CDR3 is 13 amino acids long. Germline loops: CDR1 SGHRS, CDR2 YFSETQ. V dropped 4 bases and J dropped 0 bases, with 4 bases sitting between them. CDR3 sequence: CASSRANTGELFF. CDR3 DNA sequence: TGCGCCAGCAGCCGGGCGAACACCGGGGAGCTGTTTTTT.

The gene calls are TRBV2 and TRBJ1-2, with unresolved D. In germline, CDR1 is SNHLY, CDR2 FYNNEI. The CDR3 extends over 12 amino acids. V was clipped by 7 bases and J by 6 bases, with 12 bases between them. The CDR3 bases are TGTGCCAGCACCGACTCCGGTCATGGCTACACCTTC. It specifies CASTDSGHGYTF.

The gene calls are TRBV7-2 and TRBJ2-3; D possibly matches TRBD1 or TRBD2 (5 bases each). The CDR3 sequence is 17 residues long. CDR1 and CDR2 from the germline V gene are SGHTA and FQGNSA. V lost 1 base and J 5 bases, leaving 19 bases between the germline ends. DNA of the CDR3: TGTGCCAGCAGCTTAGGGGCGTCCGGGGACGATGAAGATACGCAGTATTTT. Residues: CASSLGASGDDEDTQYF. Full variable domain (rest looked up from reference TRBV7-2 and TRBJ2-3): GAGVSQSPSNKVTEKGKDVELRCDPISGHTALYWYRQSLGQGLEFLIYFQGNSAPDKSGLPSDRFSAERTGGSVSTLTIQRTQQEDSAVYLCASSLGASGDDEDTQYFGPGTRLTVL.

This chain uses TRBV15 with TRBJ2-7; 10 nucleotides match TRBD1. Germline V gene lookup returns CDR1 LNHNV and CDR2 YYDKDF (reference sequence). J lost 3 bases, V lost 6 bases, and 5 bases had no gene match. The CDR3 runs 14 residues. The CDR3: CATSFDRGHYEQYF. The CDR3 DNA reads as TGTGCCACCAGTTTCGACAGGGGGCACTACGAGCAGTACTTC.

V usage is TRBV7-2 and J usage is TRBJ2-5; D perhaps matches TRBD2 (5 bases). V lost 5 bases, J lost 2 bases, and 9 bases lay in between. The CDR3 has 13 amino acids. Per germline, CDR1 SGHTA and CDR2 FQGNSA. CDR3 coding DNA: TGTGCCAGCAGCACCGGACTGCAAGAGACCCAGTACTTC. Protein product: CASSTGLQETQYF.

This sequence joins TRBV7-9 and TRBJ2-3; D is unclear. The germline V gene has CDR1 SEHNR and CDR2 FQNEAQ (reference sequence). CDR3 size: 14 residues. V lost 1 base and J 2 bases, leaving 7 bases between the germline ends. DNA of the CDR3: TGTGCCAGCAGCTTAGTCGGCGCCACAGATACGCAGTATTTT. Residues: CASSLVGATDTQYF. Supplemented by reference TRBV7-9 and TRBJ2-3, the full variable domain reads DTGVSQNPRHKITKRGQNVTFRCDPISEHNRLYWYRQTLGQGPEFLTYFQNEAQLEKSRLLSDRFSAERPKGSFSTLEIQRTEQGDSAMYLCASSLVGATDTQYFGPGTRLTVL.

The rearrangement links TRBV6-1 to TRBJ1-3; TRBD1 matches 9 bases. CDR1 and CDR2 from the germline V gene are MNHNS and SASEGT. The CDR3 spans 15 residues. V lost 4 bases to trimming and J lost 3 bases; unmatched junction nucleotides: 4. The CDR3 nucleotides are TGTGCCAGCAGTGTGGACAGGGGTCTTGGAAACACCATATATTTT. Translating it yields CASSVDRGLGNTIYF.

This rearrangement joins TRBV19 to TRBJ1-5; D unclear. The CDR3 runs 16 residues. The germline V gene has CDR1 LNHDA and CDR2 SQIVND (reference sequence). Deletions cut 3 bases from V and 3 bases from J, with 15 bases between. CDR3 bases: TGTGCCAGTAGTATCTCAGGCAGGAACCACAATCAGCCCCAGCATTTT. It is translated as CASSISGRNHNQPQHF. Full variable domain (outside the CDR3, taken from reference TRBV19 and TRBJ1-5): DGGITQSPKYLFRKEGQNVTLSCEQNLNHDAMYWYRQDPGQGLRLIYYSQIVNDFQKGDIAEGYSVSREKKESFPLTVTSAQKNPTAFYLCASSISGRNHNQPQHFGDGTRLSIL.

In nucleotides, the CDR3 is TGTGCCAGCTCAGGGAACCCGAGCTCCTACGAGCAGTACTTC. Protein sequence: CASSGNPSSYEQYF. This chain uses TRBV4-2 with TRBJ2-7, with a tentative D call TRBD1 (5 bases). V shed 8 bases and J shed 0 bases, with 14 bases lying between them. CDR3 length equals 14 residues. The V gene's germline CDR1 is LGHNA and CDR2 YNFKEQ.

In this sample, this clone turned up once. The chain uses TRBV4-3 and TRBJ1-2, with TRBD1 as a possible D gene (6 bases). V was clipped by 1 base and J by 4 bases, with 10 bases between them. Germline V gene data show CDR1 as LGHNA and CDR2 as YSLEER. The CDR3 extends over 14 amino acids. The CDR3 region is CASSQGQDPYGYTF. Written as DNA, the CDR3 is TGCGCCAGCAGCCAAGGACAGGATCCCTATGGCTACACCTTC.

The chain uses TRBV10-3 and TRBJ1-1; possible D gene TRBD1, 6 bases. CDR1 and CDR2 from the germline V gene are ENHRY and SYGVKD. The CDR3 consists of 13 residues. V lost 6 bases to trimming and J lost 2 bases, with 10 bases between them. The CDR3, as DNA: TGTGCCATCAGAGGGGGGGGAAACACTGAAGCTTTCTTT. This encodes CAIRGGGNTEAFF.

The chain recombines TRBV6-6 with TRBJ2-7, with D perhaps assigned TRBD1 or TRBD2 (6 bases each). The CDR3 covers 16 residues. Trimming stripped 7 bases from V and 0 bases from J, with 19 bases between. Germline V lookup: CDR1 MNHNY, CDR2 SVGAGI (reference sequence). DNA of the CDR3: TGTGCCAGCACCCGCCACCTCGGGGGCCGCTCCTACGAGCAGTACTTC. This translates into CASTRHLGGRSYEQYF.

V is TRBV6-5 and J is TRBJ2-6; D uncertain. Germline V gene data show CDR1 as MNHEY and CDR2 as SVGAGI. Trimming took 7 bases from V and 1 from J, leaving 11 bases between them. This CDR3 region has 15 residues. CDR3 bases: TGTGCCAGCACCGCGAGGAATTCTGGGGCCAACGTCCTGACTTTC. Its protein is CASTARNSGANVLTF.

The chain carries TRBV9 and TRBJ2-3, with a tentative D call TRBD2 (6 bases). CDR1 is SGDLS, CDR2 YYNGEE, per germline. V was clipped by 4 bases and J by 1 base, with 10 bases between them. The CDR3 is 14 residues long. In nucleotides, the CDR3 is TGTGCCAGCAGCCCACCGGGGGGCACAGATACGCAGTATTTT. Translated, it gives CASSPPGGTDTQYF.

The genes are TRBV4-3 and TRBJ1-2; 12 nucleotides agree with TRBD1. This CDR3 has 16 residues. Germline CDR1 and CDR2: LGHNA and YSLEER. J gave up 6 bases and V 2 bases, and 7 bases lay outside the gene matches. The CDR3 sequence is CASSQLWGQGANGYTF. In nucleotides, the CDR3 is TGCGCCAGCAGCCAACTGTGGGGACAGGGGGCGAATGGCTACACCTTC.

V gene TRBV18 combines with J gene TRBJ1-4; 8 bases agree with TRBD1. Germline V CDR1 and CDR2: KGHSH, LQKENI. The CDR3 spans 15 residues. The junction had 2 bases not matched to a gene; V was cut back by 4 bases and J by 1 base. The CDR3 DNA is TGTGCCAGCTCACTTACAGGGGGAACTAATGAAAAACTGTTTTTT. This codes for CASSLTGGTNEKLFF.

The chain employs TRBV6-1 and TRBJ2-1, with 8 bases lining up with TRBD2. This CDR3 has 15 residues. Germline trimming cut 4 bases from V and 8 bases from J; bases unmatched to any gene: 10. The germline gives CDR1 MNHNS, CDR2 SASEGT. The CDR3 DNA is TGTGCCAGCAGTGGCTACGCGGGGGGTCTCGATGAGCAGTTCTTC. This translates into CASSGYAGGLDEQFF.

The rearrangement uses TRBV11-2 and TRBJ1-6; D gene ambiguous. CDR3 length: 14 amino acids. V gave up 0 bases and J gave up 5 bases, with 5 bases separating them. In germline, CDR1 is SGHAT, CDR2 FQNNGV. The CDR3 nucleotides read TGTGCCAGCAGCTTAGATTTCAATAATTCACCCCTCCACTTT. Its translation is CASSLDFNNSPLHF.

V gene TRBV7-2 combines with J gene TRBJ1-1, with D possibly TRBD1 on 5 matching bases. The germline V and J ends were trimmed by 3 bases and 10 bases, with 9 bases remaining between them. Germline CDR1 SGHTA, CDR2 FQGNSA. The CDR3 is 11 residues long. CDR3 sequence: CASSFRAGAFF. The CDR3 region has the DNA TGTGCCAGCAGCTTCAGGGCAGGAGCTTTCTTT.

The chain links TRBV7-9 to TRBJ2-3; D remains ambiguous. Trimming removed 8 bases at V and 2 bases at J, with 11 bases between. CDR3 length: 13 amino acids. Germline V gene sequence: CDR1 SEHNR, CDR2 FQNEAQ (reference sequence). CDR3 sequence (DNA): TGTGCCAGCGGATGGGGTTTCACAGATACGCAGTATTTT. This translates into CASGWGFTDTQYF.

In its sample, this clone was seen a few times. The chain carries TRBV14 and TRBJ2-2; maybe TRBD2 (5 bases). Trimming left V 2 bases short and J 0 bases short, with 10 bases between. CDR3 length equals 16 residues. Germline V gene data show CDR1 as SGHDN and CDR2 as FVKESK. The CDR3 spells CASSQPGITNTGELFF. The CDR3, as DNA: TGTGCCAGCAGCCAACCGGGGATAACGAACACCGGGGAGCTGTTTTTT.

In this sample, this clone turned up a few times. The rearrangement links TRBV7-9 to TRBJ1-1, with D hard to call. V lost 2 bases and J lost 1, with 11 bases in between. The CDR3 has 15 amino acids. CDR1 and CDR2 (germline): SEHNR, FQNEAQ (reference sequence). CDR3 in amino acids: CASSLREDANTEAFF. For the CDR3, the DNA is TGTGCCAGCAGCTTACGGGAGGATGCGAACACTGAAGCTTTCTTT.